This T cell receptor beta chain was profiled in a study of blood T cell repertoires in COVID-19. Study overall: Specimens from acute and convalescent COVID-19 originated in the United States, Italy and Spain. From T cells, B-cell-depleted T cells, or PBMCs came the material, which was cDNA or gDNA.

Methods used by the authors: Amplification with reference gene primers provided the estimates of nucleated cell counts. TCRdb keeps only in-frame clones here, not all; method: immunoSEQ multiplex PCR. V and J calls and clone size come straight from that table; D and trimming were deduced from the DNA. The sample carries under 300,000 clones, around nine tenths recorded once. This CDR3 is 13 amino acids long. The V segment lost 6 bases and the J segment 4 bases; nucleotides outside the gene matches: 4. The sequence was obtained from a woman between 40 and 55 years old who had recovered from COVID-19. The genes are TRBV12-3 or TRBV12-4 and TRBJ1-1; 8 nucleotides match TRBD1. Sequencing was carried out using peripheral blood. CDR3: CASRGTGPTEAFF. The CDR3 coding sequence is TGTGCCAGCAGAGGGACAGGCCCCACTGAAGCTTTCTTT.